The TCR beta chain under discussion was sequenced for a study of early T cells in non-severe SARS-CoV-2 infection. Study context: Chains stayed unpaired after sequencing of bulk RNA from unsorted whole blood.

Looked up from germline, CDR1 is SGHDT and CDR2 is YYEEEE. The V and J ends lost 5 bases and 5 bases, in that order; junction bases with no gene match: 16. This CDR3 has 17 residues. Each cDNA molecule carried a unique molecular identifier. Via MiXCR, TCRdb re-called the 5' RACE reads, giving one row per CDR3 protein. The sample lists fewer than 110,000 distinct CDR3 sequences, around 10% seen once, with approximately 6.9% in the top ten. This chain links TRBV5-6 with TRBJ2-7, with 10 nucleotides matching TRBD2. The sample taken for sequencing was whole blood. The TCR sequence derives from an adult who was a healthcare worker with PCR-confirmed SARS-CoV-2 infection or an uninfected control (not recorded which). The CDR3: CASRQTSGINPWDEQYF. Written as DNA, the CDR3 is TGTGCCAGCAGACAAACTAGCGGGATTAACCCCTGGGACGAGCAGTACTTC.